The rows below give T cell receptor beta chains drawn from one sample of a study of blood T cell repertoires in COVID-19. Libraries were prepared by immunoSEQ multiplex PCR; TCRdb keeps only in-frame clonotypes and omits some of them. The table includes under 300,000 clones, about 76% detected once. Source material: peripheral blood. The receptors here all came from a woman aged 55-69 years with active or convalescent COVID-19. CDR3s include the opening cysteine and the closing phenylalanine or tryptophan. Each record gives: CDR3 length, V gene, D gene, J gene, clone size, CDR3 protein, CDR3 DNA. D genes are given only for firm matches. Not all rows give a size; the values are once, few, many and, for expanded clones, a class.

15	TRBV11-2	-	TRBJ2-7	-	CASSLWSGGSYEQYF	TGTGCCAGCAGCTTATGGTCAGGAGGATCCTACGAGCAGTACTTC
15	TRBV20-1	TRBD2	TRBJ2-7	-	CSASRVRAGAYEQYF	TGCAGTGCTAGTCGGGTCCGAGCGGGGGCCTACGAGCAGTACTTC
14	TRBV11-2	-	TRBJ1-2	-	CASRGFRDNYGYTF	TGTGCCAGCCGAGGTTTCAGGGATAACTATGGCTACACCTTC
15	TRBV4-2	-	TRBJ1-6	-	CASSQATSDSSPLHF	TGTGCCAGCAGCCAAGCCACGAGCGATAGCTCACCCCTCCACTTT
15	TRBV19	TRBD1	TRBJ1-4	-	CASNPRTGGGEKLFF	TGTGCCAGTAACCCCCGGACAGGGGGAGGCGAAAAACTGTTTTTT
11	TRBV7-8	-	TRBJ2-2	-	CASSLIGELFF	TGTGCCAGCAGCTTAATAGGGGAGCTGTTTTTT
12	TRBV9	-	TRBJ2-7	once	CASSVQGGEQYF	TGTGCCAGCAGCGTGCAGGGAGGCGAGCAGTACTTC
14	TRBV6-2/TRBV6-3	-	TRBJ2-2	-	CASSPGQNTGELFF	TGTGCCAGCAGTCCGGGACAGAACACCGGGGAGCTGTTTTTT
15	TRBV6-5	TRBD2	TRBJ2-6	-	CASNPGGAGANVLTF	TGTGCCAGCAACCCCGGGGGGGCTGGGGCCAACGTCCTGACTTTC
18	TRBV10-2	TRBD2	TRBJ2-5	-	CASRGLAGGLPQQETQYF	TGCGCCAGCAGAGGACTAGCGGGGGGGCTCCCTCAGCAAGAGACCCAGTACTTC
14	TRBV7-8	TRBD2	TRBJ2-5	-	CASSPPSGGLEEYF	TGTGCCAGCAGCCCCCCTAGCGGGGGGCTCGAAGAGTACTTC
12	TRBV19	TRBD1	TRBJ1-2	-	CATRDRPEGYTF	TGTGCCACCAGGGACAGACCGGAGGGCTACACCTTC
13	TRBV10-1	-	TRBJ2-7	-	CASSRDIQHEQYF	TGCGCCAGCTCTAGGGACATCCAGCACGAGCAGTACTTC
13	TRBV19	-	TRBJ1-5	few	CASSYDSRQPQHF	TGTGCCAGTAGTTACGACAGCCGCCAGCCCCAGCATTTT
15	TRBV4-1	TRBD1	TRBJ2-3	-	CASRGQGAITDTQYF	TGCGCCAGCAGGGGACAGGGGGCGATTACAGATACGCAGTATTTT
14	TRBV19	TRBD1	TRBJ1-5	-	CASSLRGRGQPQHF	TGTGCCAGTAGTCTCAGGGGGCGGGGTCAGCCCCAGCATTTT
16	TRBV18	-	TRBJ1-1	-	CASSPGQLPMNTEAFF	TGTGCCAGCTCACCCGGACAGTTACCCATGAACACTGAAGCTTTCTTT
16	TRBV27	TRBD2	TRBJ2-7	-	CASSLGSGLAGFEQYF	TGTGCCAGCAGTTTAGGATCGGGGCTAGCGGGGTTCGAGCAGTACTTC
18	TRBV6-2/TRBV6-3	TRBD2	TRBJ2-1	-	CASSYSASGGEGYNEQFF	TGTGCCAGCAGTTACTCTGCTAGCGGGGGCGAGGGTTACAATGAGCAGTTCTTC
15	TRBV27	-	TRBJ2-2	-	CASRGWGENTGELFF	TGTGCCAGCAGGGGTTGGGGGGAGAACACCGGGGAGCTGTTTTTT
13	TRBV6-5	-	TRBJ1-2	-	CASSPGGGGGYTF	TGTGCCAGCAGCCCGGGGGGGGGAGGTGGCTACACCTTC
18	TRBV11-2	TRBD2	TRBJ2-2	-	CASSLAWLAGSNTGELFF	TGTGCCAGCAGCTTAGCCTGGCTAGCGGGCTCGAACACCGGGGAGCTGTTTTTT
14	TRBV6-5	TRBD1	TRBJ2-1	once	CASRTWDRGTQQFF	TGTGCCAGCAGGACTTGGGACAGGGGGACCCAGCAGTTCTTC
17	TRBV11-2	-	TRBJ1-6	-	CASSSGRYRRRDSPLHF	TGTGCCAGCAGCTCCGGACGGTACCGGAGGAGGGATTCACCCCTCCACTTT
14	TRBV9	-	TRBJ1-1	few	CASSPSAANTEAFF	TGTGCCAGCAGCCCTTCGGCGGCGAACACTGAAGCTTTCTTT
14	TRBV5-6	-	TRBJ1-5	few	CASSLGRFNQPQHF	TGTGCCAGCAGCTTGGGCAGGTTCAATCAGCCCCAGCATTTT
15	TRBV5-1	-	TRBJ2-5	-	CASSLGGAGTQTQYF	TGCGCCAGCAGCTTGGGAGGGGCAGGGACACAGACCCAGTACTTC
14	TRBV19	-	TRBJ2-3	-	CASSIVQGPDTQYF	TGTGCCAGTAGTATAGTCCAGGGTCCAGATACGCAGTATTTT
14	TRBV6-5	-	TRBJ2-7	-	CASSYSAGKDEQYF	TGTGCCAGCAGTTACTCAGCAGGGAAAGACGAGCAGTACTTC
14	TRBV6-2/TRBV6-3	TRBD1	TRBJ2-1	-	CASSYSDRVNEQFF	TGTGCCAGCAGTTACTCGGACAGGGTGAATGAGCAGTTCTTC
14	TRBV4-2	-	TRBJ1-2	-	CASSPSRGYYGYTF	TGTGCCAGCAGCCCGTCCCGGGGGTACTATGGCTACACCTTC
13	TRBV5-1	TRBD1	TRBJ1-6	-	CASKQGAESPLHF	TGCGCCAGCAAGCAGGGGGCTGAATCACCCCTCCACTTT
14	TRBV6-5	-	TRBJ2-2	few	CASSYTILTGELFF	TGTGCCAGCAGTTATACGATCCTAACCGGGGAGCTGTTTTTT
13	TRBV12-3/TRBV12-4	TRBD1	TRBJ1-1	-	CASRGGEGTEAFF	TGTGCCAGCAGAGGGGGCGAGGGGACTGAAGCTTTCTTT
15	TRBV15	TRBD1	TRBJ2-7	-	CATSREGTVTYEQYF	TGTGCCACCAGCAGAGAAGGGACAGTAACCTACGAGCAGTACTTC
15	TRBV19	TRBD1	TRBJ2-5	-	CASRDRDSDKETQYF	TGTGCCAGTAGAGATAGGGACAGCGACAAAGAGACCCAGTACTTC
14	TRBV5-5	-	TRBJ2-3	-	CASSFLTDTDTQYF	TGTGCCAGCAGCTTCTTGACAGACACAGATACGCAGTATTTT
10	TRBV19	-	TRBJ1-2	-	CASREVGYTF	TGTGCCAGTAGGGAGGTTGGCTACACCTTC
16	TRBV2	-	TRBJ1-2	-	CASSEGWGRVNYGYTF	TGTGCCAGCAGTGAAGGCTGGGGCAGGGTTAACTATGGCTACACCTTC
13	TRBV12-3/TRBV12-4	TRBD1	TRBJ2-5	-	CASSRGLGETQYF	TGTGCCAGCAGCAGGGGGCTGGGGGAGACCCAGTACTTC
17	TRBV19	-	TRBJ2-4	-	CASSIGRQRLAKNIQYF	TGTGCCAGTAGTATCGGACGACAGAGGCTAGCCAAAAACATTCAGTACTTC
15	TRBV2	TRBD1	TRBJ2-7	-	CASKHPGQGTYEQYF	TGTGCCAGCAAGCACCCGGGACAGGGGACCTACGAGCAGTACTTC
15	TRBV5-6	TRBD1	TRBJ1-6	few	CASSYNRGRNSPLHF	TGTGCCAGCAGCTACAACAGGGGGCGGAATTCACCCCTCCACTTT
16	TRBV5-1	-	TRBJ2-3	few	CASSFLGRRSTDTQYF	TGCGCCAGCAGCTTCTTGGGGCGACGTAGCACAGATACGCAGTATTTT
16	TRBV11-2	TRBD1	TRBJ1-6	-	CASSRDSSLYNSPLHF	TGTGCCAGCAGCAGGGACAGCTCACTTTATAATTCACCCCTCCACTTT
16	TRBV19	TRBD2	TRBJ2-3	-	CASSSPQRGGKDTQYF	TGTGCCAGTAGTTCCCCCCAGCGGGGGGGGAAAGATACGCAGTATTTT
14	TRBV7-2	-	TRBJ2-7	-	CASSPMGASYEQYF	TGTGCCAGCAGCCCCATGGGGGCTTCCTACGAGCAGTACTTC
15	TRBV27	TRBD1	TRBJ2-7	-	CASSLAGQGAHEQYF	TGTGCCAGCAGTTTGGCTGGACAGGGGGCCCACGAGCAGTACTTC
14	TRBV27	-	TRBJ1-2	-	CASSSSGLEYGYTF	TGTGCCAGCAGTTCCTCTGGACTGGAGTATGGCTACACCTTC
16	TRBV6-2/TRBV6-3	TRBD2	TRBJ2-7	-	CASSYKSSGGPYEQYF	TGTGCCAGCAGTTACAAGTCTAGCGGGGGGCCCTACGAGCAGTACTTC
13	TRBV6-4	TRBD2	TRBJ2-1	-	CASSDRRGDEQFF	TGTGCCAGCAGTGACAGACGGGGGGATGAGCAGTTCTTC
16	TRBV24-1	TRBD1	TRBJ2-3	-	CATSGQPGQGEYTQYF	TGTGCCACCAGTGGACAACCGGGACAGGGGGAATATACGCAGTATTTT
14	TRBV9	TRBD1	TRBJ2-1	-	CASSPRQGINEQFF	TGTGCCAGCAGCCCGCGACAGGGAATAAATGAGCAGTTCTTC